Described below is a single T cell receptor beta chain sequence and its context. Antigen specificity is unknown. This could be a read error, since a much larger clone is one nucleotide away. The data are from a study of read filtering for tumor transcriptome and immune sequencing. Overall study: The cohort had more than 16 men and roughly 13 women aged roughly 47 to 80, mean roughly 65 years. By R-ISS, stages I, II and III held around 8, 16 and 7 patients.

From approximately 430 ng of RNA, a library with molecular barcoded alpha/delta and beta/gamma adaptors was made. Each CDR3 protein gets one entry after TCRdb re-called the reads with MiXCR. Among over 50,000 distinct CDR3 sequences listed, around 21% were seen once. Overall study results and limits: Correlation between methods rose after single-read clonotypes were removed. RNA-seq captured clonotypes less deeply and reliably than IR-seq.

CDR1 MDHEN and CDR2 SYDVKM come from the germline V gene. This CDR3 is built from 13 residues. V usage is TRBV28 and J usage is TRBJ1-4, with 9 bases that match TRBD1. The source material was a population of CD138-negative cells sorted from bone marrow. The TCR was taken from a donor at least 40 years old with multiple myeloma. The CDR3 region is CASSGTGIEKLLF. The CDR3 DNA reads as TGTGCCAGCAGTGGGACAGGGATTGAAAAACTGCTTTTT.